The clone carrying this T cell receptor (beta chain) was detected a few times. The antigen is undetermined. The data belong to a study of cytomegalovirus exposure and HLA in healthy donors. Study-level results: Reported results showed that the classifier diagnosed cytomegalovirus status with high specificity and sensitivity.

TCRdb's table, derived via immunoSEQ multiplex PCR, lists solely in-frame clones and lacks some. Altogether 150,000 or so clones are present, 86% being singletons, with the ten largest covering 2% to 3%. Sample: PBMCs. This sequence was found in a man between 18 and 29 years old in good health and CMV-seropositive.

In DNA, the CDR3 is TGTGCCAGCAGTAGCGGGACCTATAGCAATCAGCCCCAGCATTTT. Translated, it gives CASSSGTYSNQPQHF. The chain is built from TRBV6-6 and TRBJ1-5, with a tentative D call TRBD1 (5 bases). From germline, CDR1 is MNHNY and CDR2 SVGAGI (reference sequence). V was trimmed by 5 bases and J by 0 bases, leaving 11 bases between them. The length of the CDR3 is 15 residues.